Following are 18 T cell receptor beta chains from one sample sequenced in a study of blood T cell repertoires in COVID-19. Sequenced by immunoSEQ multiplex PCR; TCRdb stores in-frame clones only, minus some. Of more than 20,000 clones in the sample, 89% were seen once. The specimen was peripheral blood. All receptors derive from a human donor in a cohort sampled during active COVID-19.

The rearrangement uses TRBV11-2 and TRBJ2-2; D gene unclear. V lost 5 bases, J lost 3 bases, and 7 bases lay in between. This CDR3 spans 13 amino acids. From germline, CDR1 is SGHAT and CDR2 FQNNGV. For the CDR3, the DNA is TGTGCCAGCAGCCTATCCGACACCGGGGAGCTGTTTTTT. Translating it yields CASSLSDTGELFF.

V usage is TRBV5-6 and J usage is TRBJ2-1; D perhaps matches TRBD1 (5 bases). Germline V CDR1 and CDR2: SGHDT, YYEEEE. V was clipped by 0 bases and J by 8 bases, with 12 bases between them. CDR3 length equals 14 residues. This chain's CDR3 is CASSLAGPGYEQFF. The CDR3 DNA reads as TGTGCCAGCAGCTTGGCAGGGCCGGGCTATGAGCAGTTCTTC. Together with reference TRBV5-6 and TRBJ2-1, the CDR3 gives the full variable domain: DAGVTQSPTHLIKTRGQQVTLRCSPKSGHDTVSWYQQALGQGPQFIFQYYEEEERQRGNFPDRFSGHQFPNYSSELNVNALLLGDSALYLCASSLAGPGYEQFFGPGTRLTVL.

This sequence joins TRBV6-1 and TRBJ1-6; D unresolved. Between the trimmed V and J ends, which lost 1 base and 3 bases, there was a span of 7 bases. The CDR3 contains 15 residues. Looked up from germline, CDR1 is MNHNS and CDR2 is SASEGT. The CDR3 is CASSEDYVYNSPLHF. The CDR3 region has the DNA TGTGCCAGCAGTGAAGACTATGTCTATAATTCACCCCTCCACTTT.

This sequence joins TRBV6-4 and TRBJ1-1, with 7 bases aligning to TRBD1. Losses at the gene ends were 4 bases for V and 5 bases for J; bases not matched to a gene: 4. CDR1 and CDR2 (germline): MRHNA, SNTAGT. This CDR3 comprises 13 residues. CDR3 amino acids: CASSADRRTEAFF. CDR3 sequence (DNA): TGTGCCAGCAGTGCGGACAGGAGAACTGAAGCTTTCTTT.

The gene calls are TRBV6-1 and TRBJ2-5; 7 nucleotides line up with TRBD2. Germline V gene sequence: CDR1 MNHNS, CDR2 SASEGT. CDR3 length: 15 residues. V lost 2 bases, J lost 0 bases, and 3 bases stayed unmatched. The CDR3 here is CASSESTSDQETQYF. DNA of the CDR3: TGTGCCAGCAGTGAATCAACTAGCGACCAAGAGACCCAGTACTTC.

The chain joins TRBV4-3 to TRBJ2-1; no clear D gene. The CDR3 covers 13 residues. Trimming removed 0 bases at V and 8 bases at J, with 8 bases between. Germline V gives CDR1 LGHNA, CDR2 YSLEER. The CDR3 is CASSQDYTDEQFF. The CDR3 DNA is TGCGCCAGCAGCCAAGACTATACGGATGAGCAGTTCTTC.

This clone was detected once. V gene TRBV24-1 combines with J gene TRBJ2-1, with unresolved D. The CDR3 totals 15 residues. The V end lost 3 bases, the J end lost 5 bases, and 13 bases lay between the germline ends. Germline lookup yields CDR1 KGHDR and CDR2 SFDVKD. The CDR3 bases are TGTGCCACCAGTGATCGGGTGACGCCCAACAATGAGCAGTTCTTC. Protein product: CATSDRVTPNNEQFF.

This chain joins TRBV4-1 and TRBJ2-7, with 7 bases matching TRBD2. Trimming at V came to 3 bases and at J to 2 bases, leaving 7 bases not matched to a gene. This CDR3 contains 15 residues. Germline V lookup: CDR1 MGHRA, CDR2 YSYEKL. Here the CDR3 reads CASSHGAGDPYEQYF. The CDR3 DNA reads TGCGCCAGCAGCCATGGCGCGGGGGATCCCTACGAGCAGTACTTC.

The J gene is TRBJ2-1, the V gene TRBV18, with 12 bases lining up with TRBD2. With 2 bases clipped from V and 0 bases from J, the junction kept 8 bases outside the gene matches. The CDR3 is 19 residues long. CDR1 is KGHSH and CDR2 is LQKENI in the germline V gene. DNA for the CDR3: TGTGCCAGCTCACCAAGTGGGACTAGCGGGTGGAGCTCCTACAATGAGCAGTTCTTC. Amino acids: CASSPSGTSGWSSYNEQFF.

The V gene is TRBV19, the J gene TRBJ2-3; TRBD1 agrees at 8 bases. There are 19 residues in the CDR3. Germline values: CDR1 LNHDA, CDR2 SQIVND (reference sequence). V shed 4 bases and J 1 base; nucleotides not matched to a gene: 16. This CDR3 reads CASSRNRGAQSFRTDTQYF. The CDR3 DNA reads TGTGCCAGTAGTAGGAACAGGGGGGCCCAATCCTTTCGCACAGATACGCAGTATTTT.

CDR3 sequence (DNA): TGTGCCAGCAGTTACTACTCCTTTTTCGGAACAGGGAGTGCCTACAATGAGCAGTTCTTC. Its protein is CASSYYSFFGTGSAYNEQFF. This chain links TRBV6-2 or TRBV6-3 with TRBJ2-1, with D perhaps TRBD1 (6 bases). Germline CDR1 is MNHEY and CDR2 is SVGEGT. V lost 1 base and J lost 2, with 24 bases in between. The CDR3 runs 20 residues.

The V call is TRBV27, the J call TRBJ1-6; D is possibly TRBD1 (6 bases). V lost 10 bases and J 9 bases, leaving 16 bases between the germline ends. CDR1 MNHEY and CDR2 SMNVEV come from the germline V gene (reference sequence). CDR3 length: 13 residues. The CDR3 protein is CATAVTGGSPLHF. In DNA form, the CDR3 reads TGTGCCACCGCCGTGACAGGTGGTTCACCCCTCCACTTT.

J is TRBJ1-1 and V is TRBV6-2 or TRBV6-3; no definite D call. CDR3 length: 12 residues. Trimming cost V 4 bases and J 7 bases, with 10 bases left between them. The germline gives CDR1 MNHEY, CDR2 SVGEGT. The chain's CDR3 is CASSFPPSEAFF. As DNA, the CDR3 is TGTGCCAGCAGTTTCCCGCCTAGTGAAGCTTTCTTT.

This sequence joins TRBV6-6 and TRBJ1-4; 7 bases fit TRBD1. Trimming at V came to 6 bases and at J to 3 bases, leaving 4 bases not matched to a gene. Germline CDR1 is MNHNY and CDR2 is SVGAGI (reference sequence). CDR3 length: 14 residues. CDR3 residues: CASSHRGSNEKLFF. As DNA, the CDR3 is TGTGCCAGCAGCCACAGGGGATCTAATGAAAAACTGTTTTTT.

In DNA, the CDR3 is TGTGCCAGCAGCCAAGATCTTGCAGGGGTTGGATATGGCTACACCTTC. Translating it yields CASSQDLAGVGYGYTF. This chain links TRBV3-1 (or the pseudogene TRBV3-2) with TRBJ1-2, with D tentatively TRBD1 (6 bases). Germline values: CDR1 LGHDT, CDR2 YNNKEL (reference sequence). The CDR3 has 16 residues. V lost 0 bases, J lost 5 bases, and 16 bases lay in between.

The V and J genes are TRBV5-5 and TRBJ2-7; 9 bases agree with TRBD1. CDR1 and CDR2 from the germline V gene are SGHKS and YYEKEE (reference sequence). This CDR3 region has 15 residues. The V gene end was trimmed by 0 bases and the J gene end by 6 bases; junction bases not matched to a gene: 7. CDR3 DNA sequence: TGTGCCAGCAGCTTGGGGGGACAGGGAACGGGCGAGCAGTACTTC. It codes for CASSLGGQGTGEQYF. Based on the CDR3 plus reference TRBV5-5 and TRBJ2-7, the full variable domain is DAGVTQSPTHLIKTRGQQVTLRCSPISGHKSVSWYQQVLGQGPQFIFQYYEKEERGRGNFPDRFSARQFPNYSSELNVNALLLGDSALYLCASSLGGQGTGEQYFGPGTRLTVT.

J is TRBJ1-1 and V is TRBV5-4, with TRBD1 matching over 8 bases. V was clipped by 1 base and J by 6 bases; unmatched bases: 8. The CDR3 extends over 15 amino acids. The germline V gene has CDR1 SGHNT and CDR2 YYREEE (reference sequence). The CDR3: CASSLNFRQGPEAFF. The CDR3 nucleotides are TGTGCCAGCAGCTTGAACTTTAGACAGGGGCCTGAAGCTTTCTTT.

The CDR3 protein is CAWNSRTGKDSPLHF. CDR3 DNA sequence: TGTGCCTGGAATTCAAGGACAGGAAAGGATTCACCCCTCCACTTT. The V gene is TRBV30, the J gene TRBJ1-6; 7 bases are a match to TRBD1. Trimming at V came to 4 bases and at J to 8 bases, leaving 11 bases not matched to a gene. The CDR3 length is 15 residues. CDR1 is GTSNPN and CDR2 is SVGIG in the germline V gene (reference sequence).